This T cell receptor beta chain was recovered during a study of CD8+ T cells in alopecia areata (dated by TCRdb to between 2017 and 2018). In terms of the full investigation: Treated patients were enrolled in an open-label pilot trial of oral tofacitinib at 5 to 10 mg twice daily for moderate-to-severe alopecia areata. immunoSEQ multiplex PCR using 35 Vbeta forward primers and 13 Jbeta reverse primers was used to amplify TCRbeta CDR3 regions. Tofacitinib was given for 6 to 18 months, followed by 6 months of follow-up off drug to assess delayed response and recurrence. Scalp clonality was compared among normal scalp (n=4), patchy alopecia areata scalp (n=8), and alopecia totalis/universalis scalp (n=8). The RNA source kit depended on sample type: the PAXgene miRNA kit for fixed scalp, the miRNeasy kit for PBMCs, and the RNeasy kit for mouse skin. Scalp tissue and sorted CD4+ and CD8+ peripheral blood T cells from patchy and totalis/universalis alopecia areata patients and from healthy controls were covered by human TCRbeta sequencing. Patients on tofacitinib were biopsied at baseline and after 4 and 24 weeks of treatment, and several of the patients also had a later scalp biopsy. High-throughput TCRbeta sequencing was used to examine T cell clonal expansion in alopecia areata in both the C3H/HeJ mouse model and human patients.

Clipping removes 1 base from V and 8 bases from J, with 8 as the unmatched junction base count. The CDR3, from cysteine to phenylalanine, totals 15 residues. CDR3 DNA is the only sequence kept; it has 45 bases, read in frame from the first base. CDR1 and CDR2, looked up from the germline V gene, are SGHVS and FNYEAQ. General findings and caveats noted by the study authors: Shared TCR sequences between patients were less evident than in mice, which may be partly attributable to HLA diversity in the patient population. Compared with normal scalp, lesional scalp, particularly in alopecia totalis/universalis, had higher clonality and more expanded CD8+ clones, which suggests antigenic drive. Unlike mouse skin, where gammadelta T cells dominate, normal human skin contains resident alphabeta T cells that get sequenced too, which complicates analysis of the scalp TCR repertoire.

About this clone itself: Its antigen is still unknown. No clone much larger than this one lies a single base away; base qualities are absent.

Library creation used the immunoSEQ multiplex PCR assay. RNA was extracted from all samples and reverse transcribed into cDNA as template for TCR sequencing. SuperScript III was used for first-strand cDNA synthesis, primed with a 2:1 mix of oligo-dT and random hexamers. Amplification bias was assessed with a synthetic immune receptor repertoire, and residual bias was removed computationally. Processing in the source paper ran as follows. Raw reads were preprocessed for error removal, and CDR3 was defined according to IMGT conventions as running from the conserved cysteine to phenylalanine. To get clonality, Shannon entropy was normalized by log2 of the number of productive unique TCRs and the result was subtracted from 1. Whether each scalp clone was CD4 or CD8 was inferred by checking scalp TCRbeta sequences against the CD4 and CD8 repertoires from sorted blood. TCRdb obtained this table from immuneACCESS and retained in-frame rearrangements with V and J assigned. These tables miss some clones; where compared with another copy, unresolved V genes account for less than half of the shortfall, and the remainder is unexplained. V, J and clone size derive from that table, while D and trimming were established from the DNA sequence. The sample yields some 110,000 clones; 35% to 40% were counted once. The biggest ten clones account for 3% to 3.5% of the sample.

Peripheral blood and lesional scalp punch biopsies were obtained from patients with alopecia areata. PBMCs were isolated by density centrifugation and stained for CD3, CD4 and CD8, after which CD4+ and CD8+ T cells were sorted on a FACSAria. The receptor comes from a human donor with alopecia areata. Sequenced: CD4+ T cells sorted from blood. Recombination linked TRBV7-6 to TRBJ2-1, with 7 junctional bases fitting TRBD2. Here the CDR3 is given as CASSLGGARGDEQFF. The sequenced DNA: TGTGCCAGCAGCTTAGGCGGTGCCCGGGGGGATGAGCAGTTCTTC.